Following are 16 T cell receptor beta chains from one sample sequenced in a study of identical twins. One entry per CDR3 protein results from TCRdb running MiXCR on the 5' RACE reads. The profile covers 450,000 or so distinct CDR3 sequences, with 14% appearing a single time and approximately 0.52% taken by the ten largest. The same specimen was also included in a second study, on yellow fever vaccine responses in identical twins.

The sample was CD4+ T cells sorted from blood. Receptors were obtained from a woman aged 18-29 years in good health.

This clonotype was seen just once. The chain uses TRBV18 and TRBJ2-5; D remains ambiguous. The CDR3 sequence is 11 residues long. Germline CDR1 and CDR2: KGHSH and LQKENI. Trimming removed 3 bases at V and 9 bases at J, with 8 bases between. The CDR3 DNA reads as TGTGCCAGCTCACCCGATTCGGCCCAGTACTTC. Its protein product is CASSPDSAQYF.

The chain recombines TRBV7-6 with TRBJ2-1; TRBD2 is a possible D gene (7 bases). This CDR3 comprises 16 residues. CDR1 and CDR2 from the germline V gene are SGHVS and FNYEAQ. V was clipped by 0 bases and J by 7 bases, with 16 bases between them. CDR3 amino acids: CASSLAGGHPRNEQFF. CDR3 DNA: TGTGCCAGCAGCTTAGCCGGGGGGCACCCTCGGAATGAGCAGTTCTTC.

This clonotype turned up a few times. The rearrangement uses TRBV4-2 and TRBJ1-1, with TRBD1 matching 7 bases. This CDR3 contains 14 residues. Germline CDR1 is LGHNA and CDR2 is YNFKEQ. Trimming took 3 bases from V and 1 from J; bases not matched to a gene: 2. In nucleotides, the CDR3 is TGTGCCAGCAGCCAGGACAGGCAGAACACTGAAGCTTTCTTT. Its translation: CASSQDRQNTEAFF.

This clonotype showed up just a few times. The chain couples TRBV7-9 to TRBJ2-6; D remains unclear. This CDR3 comprises 16 residues. The V end lost 5 bases, the J end lost 2 bases, and 13 bases lay between the germline ends. Germline CDR1 is SEHNR and CDR2 is FQNEAQ (reference sequence). The CDR3 loop reads CASSAAANAGANVLTF. CDR3 bases: TGTGCCAGCAGCGCTGCGGCGAACGCTGGGGCCAACGTCCTGACTTTC.

This clonotype was counted ten times or more. The chain couples TRBV4-3 to TRBJ1-2; D may be TRBD1 (6 bases). CDR3 length: 15 residues. Looked up from germline, CDR1 is LGHNA and CDR2 is YSLEER. The V end was cut by 2 bases, the J end by 5 bases, with 15 bases between. CDR3 region: CASSQSITGRYGYTF. The DNA of the CDR3 is TGCGCCAGCAGCCAATCGATTACAGGGCGGTATGGCTACACCTTC.

The gene calls are TRBV27 and TRBJ2-3, with TRBD2 identical over 8 bases. This CDR3 is 15 amino acids long. J gave up 3 bases and V 4 bases, and 6 bases lay outside the gene matches. Germline CDR1 MNHEY, CDR2 SMNVEV (reference sequence). The CDR3 DNA reads as TGTGCCAGCAGTTCGGGGGGGGCTAATACAGATACGCAGTATTTT. As protein: CASSSGGANTDTQYF.

The V gene is TRBV25-1, the J gene TRBJ2-4; a weak D match, TRBD1 (5 bases). The CDR3 is made up of 16 amino acids. V was cut by 6 bases and J by 0 bases, with 15 bases left in between. Germline CDR1 MGHDK, CDR2 SYGVNS. In nucleotides, the CDR3 is TGTGCCAGCAGCCCCAGACAGTTTCTAGCCAAAAACATTCAGTACTTC. Its translation is CASSPRQFLAKNIQYF.

This clonotype appeared a few times. The chain uses TRBV18 and TRBJ2-7; D not resolved. The CDR3 is made up of 14 amino acids. The germline gives CDR1 KGHSH, CDR2 LQKENI. The V end was cut by 0 bases, the J end by 7 bases, with 13 bases between. The CDR3 loop is CASSPPPEPREQYF. Written as DNA, the CDR3 is TGTGCCAGCTCACCACCCCCAGAGCCTCGGGAGCAGTACTTC.

V gene TRBV20-1 combines with J gene TRBJ1-2, with unresolved D. Trimming left V 6 bases short and J 3 bases short, with 11 bases between. The CDR3 runs 12 residues. From germline, CDR1 is DFQATT and CDR2 SNEGSKA (reference sequence). In DNA, the CDR3 is TGCAGTGCCCTATCGTCGGACTATGGCTACACCTTC. Translating gives CSALSSDYGYTF.

In this sample, this clonotype turned up many times. V and J are TRBV11-2 and TRBJ2-3; a weak D match, TRBD2 (6 bases). Trimming left V 5 bases short and J 5 bases short, with 23 bases between. CDR3 size: 17 residues. Germline V gene lookup returns CDR1 SGHAT and CDR2 FQNNGV. CDR3 region: CASSPGERGVREDTQYF. The CDR3 coding sequence is TGTGCCAGCAGCCCCGGGGAGAGGGGTGTGCGGGAAGATACGCAGTATTTT.

The CDR3 region is CASSLVVGTSSVYEQYF. The CDR3 DNA reads TGCGCCAGCAGCTTGGTGGTGGGGACTAGTTCGGTCTACGAGCAGTACTTC. This sequence joins TRBV5-1 and TRBJ2-7; 8 positions agree with TRBD2. Germline V gives CDR1 SGHRS, CDR2 YFSETQ. The CDR3 is made up of 17 amino acids. V shed 0 bases and J 3 bases; nucleotides not matched to a gene: 11.

This chain uses TRBV10-1 with TRBJ2-2; unclear D gene. The length of the CDR3 is 12 residues. Germline V gene sequence: CDR1 WNHNN, CDR2 SYGVQD (reference sequence). V lost 4 bases, J lost 7 bases, and 7 bases lay in between. In nucleotides, the CDR3 is TGCGCCAGCAGTGGGCCCGGCGGGGAGCTGTTTTTT. It codes for CASSGPGGELFF.

A few counts support this clonotype. The V and J genes are TRBV29-1 and TRBJ2-5; TRBD2 agrees at 14 bases. The trim removed 3 bases at V and 1 base at J, leaving 4 bases unmatched. There are 16 residues in the CDR3. Germline loops: CDR1 SQVTM, CDR2 ANQGSEA. In nucleotides, the CDR3 is TGCAGCGTTGACGGGACTAGCGGGGGTGGCCAAGAGACCCAGTACTTC. This encodes CSVDGTSGGGQETQYF.

The rearrangement uses TRBV6-2 or TRBV6-3 and TRBJ2-3; unclear D gene. The CDR3 covers 14 residues. Trimming took 2 bases from V and 2 from J, leaving 8 bases between them. Germline V gene sequence: CDR1 MNHEY, CDR2 SVGEGT. The CDR3 protein is CASSYRTPTDTQYF. The CDR3 bases are TGTGCCAGCAGTTACAGGACCCCCACAGATACGCAGTATTTT.

The gene calls are TRBV7-9 and TRBJ1-2; D unresolved. Deletions cut 2 bases from V and 6 bases from J, with 10 bases between. This CDR3 region has 13 residues. Germline V gives CDR1 SEHNR, CDR2 FQNEAQ (reference sequence). The chain's CDR3 is CASSLLSSNGYTF. The CDR3 DNA reads TGTGCCAGCAGCTTACTCTCGTCTAATGGCTACACCTTC. The entire variable domain, with the rest obtained from reference TRBV7-9 and TRBJ1-2, is as follows: DTGVSQNPRHKITKRGQNVTFRCDPISEHNRLYWYRQTLGQGPEFLTYFQNEAQLEKSRLLSDRFSAERPKGSFSTLEIQRTEQGDSAMYLCASSLLSSNGYTFGSGTRLTVV.

In this sample, this clonotype turned up a few times. This chain joins TRBV7-2 and TRBJ2-1; 7 bases are a match to TRBD2. V lost 7 bases to trimming and J lost 4 bases; unmatched junction nucleotides: 10. The CDR3 totals 15 residues. Germline CDR1 and CDR2: SGHTA and FQGNSA. In DNA form, the CDR3 reads TGTGCCAGCACCCGATGGGAGGGAGGGTACAATGAGCAGTTCTTC. It translates to CASTRWEGGYNEQFF.